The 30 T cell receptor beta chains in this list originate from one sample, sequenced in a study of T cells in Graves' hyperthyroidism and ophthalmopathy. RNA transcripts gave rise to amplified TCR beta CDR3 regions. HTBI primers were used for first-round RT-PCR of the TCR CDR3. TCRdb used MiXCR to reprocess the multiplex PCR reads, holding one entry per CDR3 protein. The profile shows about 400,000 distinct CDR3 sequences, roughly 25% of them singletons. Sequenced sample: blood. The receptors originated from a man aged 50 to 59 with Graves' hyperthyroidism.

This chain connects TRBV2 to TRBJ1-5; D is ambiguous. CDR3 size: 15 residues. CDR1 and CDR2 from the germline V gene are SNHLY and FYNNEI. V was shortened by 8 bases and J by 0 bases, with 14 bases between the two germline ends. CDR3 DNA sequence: TGTGCCAGCTCGACCCCGACTGGTAGCAATCAGCCCCAGCATTTT. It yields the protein CASSTPTGSNQPQHF.

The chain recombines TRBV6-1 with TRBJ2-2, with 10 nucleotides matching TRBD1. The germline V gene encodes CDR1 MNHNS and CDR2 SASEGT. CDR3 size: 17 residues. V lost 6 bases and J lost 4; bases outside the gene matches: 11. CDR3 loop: CASRLTGGALATGELFF. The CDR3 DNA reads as TGTGCCAGCAGATTGACAGGGGGCGCCCTGGCCACCGGGGAGCTGTTTTTT.

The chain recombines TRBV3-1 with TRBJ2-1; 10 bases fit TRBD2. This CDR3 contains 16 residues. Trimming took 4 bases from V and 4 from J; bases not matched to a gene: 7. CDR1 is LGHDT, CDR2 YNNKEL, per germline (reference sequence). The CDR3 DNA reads TGTGCCAGCAGCCCCCGTAGCGGGAGGAGATACAATGAGCAGTTCTTC. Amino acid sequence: CASSPRSGRRYNEQFF.

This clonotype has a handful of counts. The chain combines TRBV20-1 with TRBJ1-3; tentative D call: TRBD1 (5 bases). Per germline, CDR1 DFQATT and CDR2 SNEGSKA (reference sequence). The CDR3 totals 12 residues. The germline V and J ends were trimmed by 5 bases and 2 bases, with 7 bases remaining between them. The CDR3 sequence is CSAPGTGNTIYF. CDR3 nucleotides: TGCAGTGCTCCAGGGACTGGAAACACCATATATTTT.

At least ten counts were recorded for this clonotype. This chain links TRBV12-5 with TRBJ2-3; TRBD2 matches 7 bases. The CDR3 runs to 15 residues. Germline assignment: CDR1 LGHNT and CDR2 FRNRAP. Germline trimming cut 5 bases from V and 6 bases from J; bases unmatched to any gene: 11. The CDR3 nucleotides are TGTGCTAGTGGTCCCGGGGCTAGCGGAGGGGATACGCAGTATTTT. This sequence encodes CASGPGASGGDTQYF. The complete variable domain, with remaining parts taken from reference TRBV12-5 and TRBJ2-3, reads DARVTQTPRHKVTEMGQEVTMRCQPILGHNTVFWYRQTMMQGLELLAYFRNRAPLDDSGMPKDRFSAEMPDATLATLKIQPSEPRDSAVYFCASGPGASGGDTQYFGPGTRLTVL.

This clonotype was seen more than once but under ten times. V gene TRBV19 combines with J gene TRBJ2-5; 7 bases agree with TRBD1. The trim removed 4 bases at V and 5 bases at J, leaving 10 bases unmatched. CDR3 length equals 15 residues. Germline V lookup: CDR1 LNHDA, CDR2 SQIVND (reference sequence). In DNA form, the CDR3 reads TGTGCCAGTAGTAACCAGGGGGATGTTGGGGAGACCCAGTACTTC. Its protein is CASSNQGDVGETQYF.

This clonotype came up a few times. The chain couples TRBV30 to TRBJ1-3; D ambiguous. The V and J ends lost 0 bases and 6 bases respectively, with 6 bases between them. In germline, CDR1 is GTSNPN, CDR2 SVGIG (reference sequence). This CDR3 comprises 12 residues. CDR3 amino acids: CAWSVQENTIYF. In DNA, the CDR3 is TGTGCCTGGAGTGTCCAAGAAAACACCATATATTTT.

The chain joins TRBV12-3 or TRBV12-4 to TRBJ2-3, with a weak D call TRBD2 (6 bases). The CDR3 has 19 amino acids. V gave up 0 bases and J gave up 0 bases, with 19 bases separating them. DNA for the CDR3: TGTGCCAGCAGTTTAGCGACACCGGGACTCCTAATTAGCACAGATACGCAGTATTTT. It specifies CASSLATPGLLISTDTQYF.

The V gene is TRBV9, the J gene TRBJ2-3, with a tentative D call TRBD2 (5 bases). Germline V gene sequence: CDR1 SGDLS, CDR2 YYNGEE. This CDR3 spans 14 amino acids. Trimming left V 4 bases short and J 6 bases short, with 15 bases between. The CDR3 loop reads CASSTTTRTDTQYF. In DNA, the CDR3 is TGTGCCAGCAGCACTACCACTAGGACCGATACGCAGTATTTT.

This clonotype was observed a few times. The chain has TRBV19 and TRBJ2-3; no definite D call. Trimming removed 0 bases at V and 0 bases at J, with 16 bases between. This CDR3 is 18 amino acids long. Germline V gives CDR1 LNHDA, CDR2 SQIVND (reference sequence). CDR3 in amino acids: CASSIDKYSETSTDTQYF. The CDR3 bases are TGTGCCAGTAGTATAGATAAGTACAGCGAAACTAGCACAGATACGCAGTATTTT.

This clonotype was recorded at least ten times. For the CDR3, the DNA is TGTGCCAGCAGCCCCGGGGGTGAGCAGTTCTTC. Translated: CASSPGGEQFF. V and J are TRBV7-6 and TRBJ2-1; weak D call: TRBD2 (6 bases). The CDR3 length is 11 residues. CDR1 is SGHVS and CDR2 is FNYEAQ in the germline V gene. Trimming pared 5 bases from V and 9 bases from J, leaving 8 bases between.

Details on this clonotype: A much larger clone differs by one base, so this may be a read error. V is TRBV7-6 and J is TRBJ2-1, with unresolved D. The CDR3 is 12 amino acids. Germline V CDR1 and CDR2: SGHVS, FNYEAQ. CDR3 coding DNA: TGTGCCAGCGGCTTAGGCCCCGGTGAGCAGTTCTTC. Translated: CASGLGPGEQFF.

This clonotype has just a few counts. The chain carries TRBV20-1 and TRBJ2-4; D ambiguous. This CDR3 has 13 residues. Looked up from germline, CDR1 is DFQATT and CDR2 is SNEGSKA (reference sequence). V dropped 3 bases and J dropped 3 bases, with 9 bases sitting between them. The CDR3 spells CSASTGSKNIQYF. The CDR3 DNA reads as TGCAGTGCTAGTACGGGCAGCAAAAACATTCAGTACTTC.

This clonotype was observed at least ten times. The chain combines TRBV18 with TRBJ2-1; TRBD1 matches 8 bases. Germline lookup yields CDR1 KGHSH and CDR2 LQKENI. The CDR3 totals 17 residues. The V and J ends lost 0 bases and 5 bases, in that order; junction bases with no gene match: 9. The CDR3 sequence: CASSPPVTGAVHNEQFF. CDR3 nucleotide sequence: TGTGCCAGCTCACCACCCGTGACAGGGGCAGTCCACAATGAGCAGTTCTTC.

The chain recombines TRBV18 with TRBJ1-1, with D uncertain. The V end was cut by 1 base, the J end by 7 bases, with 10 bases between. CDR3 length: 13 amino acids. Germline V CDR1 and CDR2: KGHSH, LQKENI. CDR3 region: CASSPQKHLEAFF. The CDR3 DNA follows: TGTGCCAGCTCACCACAAAAACACCTTGAAGCTTTCTTT.

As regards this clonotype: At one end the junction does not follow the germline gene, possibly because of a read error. This CDR3 reads CASSLPLTRPNKQFF. DNA for the CDR3: TGTGCCAGCAGTTTACCTCTGACTCGTCCCAATAAGCAGTTCTTC. This chain connects TRBV12-3 or TRBV12-4 to TRBJ2-1; D ambiguous. This CDR3 contains 15 residues.

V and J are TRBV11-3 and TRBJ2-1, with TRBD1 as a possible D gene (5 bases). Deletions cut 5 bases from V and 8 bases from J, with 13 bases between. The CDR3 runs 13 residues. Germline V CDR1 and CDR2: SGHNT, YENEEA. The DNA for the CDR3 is TGTGCCAGCAGCCCCCCGCAACAGGATGAGCAGTTCTTC. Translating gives CASSPPQQDEQFF. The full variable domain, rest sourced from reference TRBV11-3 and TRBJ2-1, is EAGVVQSPRYKIIEKKQPVAFWCNPISGHNTLYWYLQNLGQGPELLIRYENEEAVDDSQLPKDRFSAERLKGVDSTLKIQPAELGDSAVYLCASSPPQQDEQFFGPGTRLTVL.

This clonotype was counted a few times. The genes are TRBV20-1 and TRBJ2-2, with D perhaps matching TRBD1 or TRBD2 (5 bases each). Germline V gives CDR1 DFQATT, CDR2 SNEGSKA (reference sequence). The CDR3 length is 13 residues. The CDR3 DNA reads TGCGGATGGGTGGGGGAGAACACCGGGGAGCTGTTTTTT. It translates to CGWVGENTGELFF.

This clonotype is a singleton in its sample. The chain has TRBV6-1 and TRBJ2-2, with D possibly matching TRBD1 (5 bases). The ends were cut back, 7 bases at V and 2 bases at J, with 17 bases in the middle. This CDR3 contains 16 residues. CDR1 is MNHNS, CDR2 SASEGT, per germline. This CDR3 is CASTESGNLNTGELFF. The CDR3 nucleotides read TGTGCCAGCACCGAATCAGGGAATTTAAACACCGGGGAGCTGTTTTTT.

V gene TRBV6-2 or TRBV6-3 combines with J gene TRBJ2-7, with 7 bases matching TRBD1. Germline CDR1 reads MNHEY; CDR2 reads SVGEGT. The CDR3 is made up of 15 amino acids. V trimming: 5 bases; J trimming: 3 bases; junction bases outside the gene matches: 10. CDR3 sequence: CASSDPGQAHYEQYF. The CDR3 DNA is TGTGCCAGCAGTGACCCCGGACAGGCTCACTACGAGCAGTACTTC.

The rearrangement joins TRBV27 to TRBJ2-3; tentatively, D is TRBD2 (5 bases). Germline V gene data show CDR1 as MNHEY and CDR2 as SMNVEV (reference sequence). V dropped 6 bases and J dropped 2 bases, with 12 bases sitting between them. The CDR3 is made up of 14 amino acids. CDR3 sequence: CASRSGVLTDTQYF. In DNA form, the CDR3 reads TGTGCCAGCAGAAGCGGAGTACTCACAGATACGCAGTATTTT.

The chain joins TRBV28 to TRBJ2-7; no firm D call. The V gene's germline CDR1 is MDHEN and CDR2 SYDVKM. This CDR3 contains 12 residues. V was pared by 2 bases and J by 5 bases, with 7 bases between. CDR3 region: CASSLAYDEQYF. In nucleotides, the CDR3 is TGTGCCAGCAGTTTAGCATACGACGAGCAGTACTTC.

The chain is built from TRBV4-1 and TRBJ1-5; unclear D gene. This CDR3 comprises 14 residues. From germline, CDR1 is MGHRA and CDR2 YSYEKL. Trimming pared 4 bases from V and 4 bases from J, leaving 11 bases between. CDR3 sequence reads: CASSRGLVNQPQHF. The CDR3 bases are TGCGCCAGCAGCCGGGGATTAGTAAATCAGCCCCAGCATTTT.

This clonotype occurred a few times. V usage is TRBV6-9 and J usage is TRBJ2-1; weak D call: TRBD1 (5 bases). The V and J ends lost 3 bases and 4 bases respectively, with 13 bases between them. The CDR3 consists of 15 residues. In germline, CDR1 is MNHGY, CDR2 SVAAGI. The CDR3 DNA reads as TGTGCCAGCAGTTACTTCGGACAAAGGTACAATGAGCAGTTCTTC. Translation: CASSYFGQRYNEQFF.

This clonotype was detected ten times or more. The CDR3 DNA reads as TGTGCCAGCAGTCTCAAGGGCAGGGCTCAGCCCCAGCATTTT. Its protein is CASSLKGRAQPQHF. The chain combines TRBV12-3 or TRBV12-4 with TRBJ1-5; weak D call: TRBD1 (5 bases). Trimming shortened V by 5 bases and J by 6 bases, and 14 bases separated the two germline ends. The CDR3 consists of 14 residues.

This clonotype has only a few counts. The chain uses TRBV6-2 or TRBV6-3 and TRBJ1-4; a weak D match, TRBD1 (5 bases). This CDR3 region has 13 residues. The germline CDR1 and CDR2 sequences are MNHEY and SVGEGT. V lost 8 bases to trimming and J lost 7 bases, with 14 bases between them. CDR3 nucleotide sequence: TGTGCCAGCCTCGGGGGGGGGAGTGAAAAACTGTTTTTT. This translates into CASLGGGSEKLFF.

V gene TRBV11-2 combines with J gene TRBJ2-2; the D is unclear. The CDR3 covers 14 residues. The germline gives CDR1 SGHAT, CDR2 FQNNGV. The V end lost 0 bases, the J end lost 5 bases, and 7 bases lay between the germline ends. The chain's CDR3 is CASSLDISTGELFF. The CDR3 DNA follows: TGTGCCAGCAGCTTAGATATTTCGACCGGGGAGCTGTTTTTT. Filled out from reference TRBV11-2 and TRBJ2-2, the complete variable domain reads EAGVAQSPRYKIIEKRQSVAFWCNPISGHATLYWYQQILGQGPKLLIQFQNNGVVDDSQLPKDRFSAERLKGVDSTLKIQPAKLEDSAVYLCASSLDISTGELFFGEGSRLTVL.

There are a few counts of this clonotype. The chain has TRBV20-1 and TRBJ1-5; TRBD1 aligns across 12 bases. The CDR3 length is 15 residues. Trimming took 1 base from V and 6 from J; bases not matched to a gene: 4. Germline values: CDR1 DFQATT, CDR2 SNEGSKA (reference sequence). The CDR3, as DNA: TGCAGTGCTAGAGGCCGGGACAGGGGGCGTCAGCCCCAGCATTTT. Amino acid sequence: CSARGRDRGRQPQHF.

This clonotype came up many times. In DNA, the CDR3 is TGTGCCAGCAGCTTAGTTGCTAGCGGGTCGCTCGAGACCCAGTACTTC. Its translation is CASSLVASGSLETQYF. The chain uses TRBV11-3 and TRBJ2-5, with 8 nucleotides matching TRBD2. Germline V gene sequence: CDR1 SGHNT, CDR2 YENEEA. Trimming cost V 1 base and J 5 bases; bases outside gene matches: 9. The CDR3 sequence is 16 residues long.

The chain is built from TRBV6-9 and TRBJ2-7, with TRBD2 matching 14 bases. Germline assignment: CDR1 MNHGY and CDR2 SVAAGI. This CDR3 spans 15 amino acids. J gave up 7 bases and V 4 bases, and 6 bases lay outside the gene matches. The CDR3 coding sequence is TGTGCCAGCAGTTTAAGACTAGCGGGAGGGGGAGAGCAGTACTTC. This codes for CASSLRLAGGGEQYF.